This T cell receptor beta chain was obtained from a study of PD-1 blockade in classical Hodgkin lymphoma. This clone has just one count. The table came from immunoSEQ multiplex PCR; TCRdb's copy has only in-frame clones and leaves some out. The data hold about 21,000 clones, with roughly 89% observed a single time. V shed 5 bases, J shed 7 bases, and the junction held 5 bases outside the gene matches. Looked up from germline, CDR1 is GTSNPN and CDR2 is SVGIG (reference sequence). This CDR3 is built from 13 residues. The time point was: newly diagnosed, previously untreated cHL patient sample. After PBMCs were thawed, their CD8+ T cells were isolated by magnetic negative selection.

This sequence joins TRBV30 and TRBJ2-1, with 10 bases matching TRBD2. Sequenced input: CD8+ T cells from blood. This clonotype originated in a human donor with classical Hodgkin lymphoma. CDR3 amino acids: CAWDLAGGNEQFF. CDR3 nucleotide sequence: TGTGCCTGGGATTTAGCGGGGGGTAATGAGCAGTTCTTC.